This T cell receptor (delta chain) was identified during a study of gamma-delta chains in newborns, infants, children. Study overall: Innate gammadelta T cells reportedly expand polyclonally right after birth, driven by microbial exposure, per the title.

The CDR3 consists of 14 residues. Germline V lookup: CDR1 GEAIGNYY, CDR2 EKD. TCRdb repeated clone calling on the reads with CATT. The repertoire consists of 3,700 or so delta-chain clones, with about 0.5% occurring once and the leading ten covering approximately 19%. This clone has only a few counts. The protein TCRdb lists belongs to a much larger clone and differs from this DNA's translation at residue 8, which points to a read error; the protein shown is made from the DNA. This rearrangement joins TRDV2 to TRDJ3, with a possible D match to TRDD3 (6 bases). The TCR originated in a child who was a newborn, infant or young child, either healthy, febrile or measles-vaccinated (not recorded which). Sequenced: blood. The DNA for the CDR3 is TGTGCCTGCCTAGTGGCCTGGGGCACCCGACAGATGTTTTTC. Residues: CACLVAWGTRQMFF.